This T cell receptor (beta chain) emerged from a study of radiation and T cells in renal cell carcinoma (dated by TCRdb to about 2020). Looking at the study overall: The samples were drawn from a clinical trial, where primary renal cell carcinomas were treated with 15 Gy of stereotactic body radiation therapy and then removed by nephrectomy 4 weeks afterward. A total of under 60 samples underwent TCR beta sequencing, made up of some 26 tumors and about 27 peripheral blood samples. Across all 50 or so samples, 4,016,671 unique CDR3 nucleotide sequences encoding approximately 3,000,000 unique CDR3 amino acid sequences were identified. Study-wide findings and limitations: Dynamics of the blood repertoire were not tracked past 4 weeks after treatment. Because pretreatment tumor biopsies were not available, the study could not determine whether clonotypes were already present within the tumor at baseline. In blood, the top tumor clonotypes increased between baseline and 2 weeks post-radiation and then shrank by 4 weeks, which suggests that tumor-resident clones expanded only transiently. The single-armed trial design could not address effects of radiation dose or scheduling on the TCR repertoire.

Note on this clone: Its antigen is not yet known. No per-base quality is available; no much larger clone lies one base away.

Following the manufacturer's recommendations, the immunoSEQ kit was used to generate TCR beta libraries from genomic DNA. To prepare libraries, a first multiplex PCR with proprietary primers was run, followed by a second PCR that added unique barcodes, and a bead cleanup was done after each round. Each sample batch included a kit-provided positive control reaction and a negative control reaction. The final libraries underwent checking on an Agilent 4200 TapeStation D1000 ScreenTape, volumetric pooling, and quantification by qPCR. An Illumina NextSeq500 fitted with a MidOutput 150-cycle cartridge performed the sequencing, running 156 Read1 cycles and 15 Index1 cycles with the kit's custom primers. The pooled library was loaded at 1.0 pM, and approximately 19% PhiX control was spiked in. As for the original processing: Vendor-processed data were analyzed in R, with a clonotype defined as all T cells sharing the same CDR3 nucleotide sequence. In the clone abundance analyses, frequencies were normalized to the 10,000 most abundant clones in each sample. Public T cell clones, which averaged fewer than five per sample, were removed prior to analysis. A difference in abundance of at least 32-fold between compartments was used to define tumor-enriched and baseline blood-enriched clonotypes. A beta-binomial differential abundance model was used to identify clonotypes that expanded or contracted between blood time points. Similarity between tumor and blood repertoires was quantified using the Baroni-Urbani and Buser coefficient, and groups were compared with two-tailed Wilcoxon tests in R. In its TCRdb copy, this immuneACCESS table keeps in-frame sequences only and misses some clones. Where compared with another copy, unresolved V genes explain less than half of these, and the others have no known cause. That table is the source of V, J and clone size, and D and trimming were worked out from the DNA. The sample table lists 100,000 to 150,000 clones, more than 75% of them with a count of one. The top ten constitute about 5% of the sample.

According to the study, the label for this sample's time point signals: blood 2 weeks post-SBRT. This specimen's treatment or condition label, interpreted: 15 Gy SBRT to primary tumor, nephrectomy 4 weeks later. Serial peripheral blood from radiation-treated patients was sampled at baseline, 2 weeks and 4 weeks after SBRT to track tumor-enriched clonotypes. Every patient had renal cell carcinoma of clear cell pathology. Genomic DNA for TCR sequencing was prepared using the QIAamp DNA Blood Mini Kit (Qiagen). Samples were included in the analyses only if all quality control checks were passed. Specimen: blood, collected from a patient whose treatment included radiotherapy and nephrectomy. This sequence was found in a woman aged 65 to 85 with renal cell carcinoma.

In nucleotide form, the sequence is TGCGCCAGCAGAGACAGGGTGAACGAGCAGTACTTC. It specifies CASRDRVNEQYF. The V and J segments used are TRBV5-1 and TRBJ2-7, and 7 junctional nucleotides match TRBD1. The CDR3 runs 12 residues from the cysteine to the phenylalanine. Of the read, only the CDR3 DNA is kept; its 36 bases are in frame from base 1. The germline V and J ends show losses of 5 bases and 5 bases respectively, and no gene match explains 4 bases of the junction. In the germline V gene, CDR1 corresponds to SGHRS and CDR2 to YFSETQ.